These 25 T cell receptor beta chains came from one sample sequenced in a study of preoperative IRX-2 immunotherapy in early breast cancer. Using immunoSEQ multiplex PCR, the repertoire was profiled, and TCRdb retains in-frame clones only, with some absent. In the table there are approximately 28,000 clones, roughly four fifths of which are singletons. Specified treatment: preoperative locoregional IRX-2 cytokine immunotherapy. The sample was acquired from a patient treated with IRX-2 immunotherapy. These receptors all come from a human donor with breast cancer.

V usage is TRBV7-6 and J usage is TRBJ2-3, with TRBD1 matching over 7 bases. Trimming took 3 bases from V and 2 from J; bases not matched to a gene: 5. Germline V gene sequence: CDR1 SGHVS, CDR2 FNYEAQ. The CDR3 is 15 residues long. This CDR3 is CASSFSDRPTDTQYF. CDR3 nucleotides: TGTGCCAGCAGCTTTTCGGACAGGCCCACAGATACGCAGTATTTT.

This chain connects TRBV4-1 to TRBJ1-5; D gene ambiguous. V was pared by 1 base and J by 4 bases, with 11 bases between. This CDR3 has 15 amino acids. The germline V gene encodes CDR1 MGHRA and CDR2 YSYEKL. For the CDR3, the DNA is TGCGCCAGCAGCCAAGTTTTACCGGGGAATCAGCCCCAGCATTTT. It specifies CASSQVLPGNQPQHF.

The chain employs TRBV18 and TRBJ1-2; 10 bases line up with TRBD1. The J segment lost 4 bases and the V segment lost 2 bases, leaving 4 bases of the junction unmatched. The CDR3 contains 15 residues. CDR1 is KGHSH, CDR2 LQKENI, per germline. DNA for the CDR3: TGTGCCAGCTCACCAAGGACAGGGGGGGGCTATGGCTACACCTTC. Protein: CASSPRTGGGYGYTF.

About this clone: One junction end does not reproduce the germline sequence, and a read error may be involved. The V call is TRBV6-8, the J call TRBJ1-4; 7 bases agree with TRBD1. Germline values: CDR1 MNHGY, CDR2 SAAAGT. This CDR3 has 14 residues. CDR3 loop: CAISPGQTNEKLFF. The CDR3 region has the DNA TGTGCCATCAGTCCGGGACAGACTAATGAAAAACTGTTTTTT.

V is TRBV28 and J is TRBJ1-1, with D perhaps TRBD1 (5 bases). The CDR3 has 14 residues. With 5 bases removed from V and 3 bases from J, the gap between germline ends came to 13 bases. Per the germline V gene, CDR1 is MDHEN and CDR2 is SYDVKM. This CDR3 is CASSTRVRDTEAFF. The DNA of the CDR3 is TGTGCCAGCAGTACCAGGGTCCGGGACACTGAAGCTTTCTTT.

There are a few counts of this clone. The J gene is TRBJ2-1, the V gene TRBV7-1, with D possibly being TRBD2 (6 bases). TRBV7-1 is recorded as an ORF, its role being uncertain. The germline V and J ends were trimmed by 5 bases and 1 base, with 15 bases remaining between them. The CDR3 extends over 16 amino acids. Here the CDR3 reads CASSQVQRASYNEQFF. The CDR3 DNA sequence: TGTGCCAGCAGCCAAGTTCAGCGGGCATCCTACAATGAGCAGTTCTTC.

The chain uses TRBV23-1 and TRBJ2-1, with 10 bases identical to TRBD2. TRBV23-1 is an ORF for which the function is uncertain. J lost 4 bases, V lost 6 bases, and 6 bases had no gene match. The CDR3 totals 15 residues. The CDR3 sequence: CASSFRSGRYNEQFF. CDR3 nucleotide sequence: TGCGCCAGCAGCTTCCGTAGCGGGAGGTACAATGAGCAGTTCTTC.

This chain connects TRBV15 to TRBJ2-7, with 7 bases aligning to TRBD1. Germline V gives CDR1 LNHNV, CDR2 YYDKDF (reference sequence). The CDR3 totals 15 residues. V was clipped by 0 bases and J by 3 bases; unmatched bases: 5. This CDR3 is CATSRDQGVIYEQYF. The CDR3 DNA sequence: TGTGCCACCAGCAGAGATCAGGGGGTAATCTACGAGCAGTACTTC.

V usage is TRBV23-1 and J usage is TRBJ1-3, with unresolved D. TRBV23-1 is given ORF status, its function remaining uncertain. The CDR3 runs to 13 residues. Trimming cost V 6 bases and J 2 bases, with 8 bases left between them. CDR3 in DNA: TGCGCCAGCAGCTTAACAGCTGGAAACACCATATATTTT. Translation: CASSLTAGNTIYF.

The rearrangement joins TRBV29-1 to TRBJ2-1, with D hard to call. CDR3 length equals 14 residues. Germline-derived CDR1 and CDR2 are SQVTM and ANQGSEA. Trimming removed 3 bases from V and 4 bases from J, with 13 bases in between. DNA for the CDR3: TGCAGCGTTGACTGGCAGGCAGCATACAATGAGCAGTTCTTC. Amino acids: CSVDWQAAYNEQFF.

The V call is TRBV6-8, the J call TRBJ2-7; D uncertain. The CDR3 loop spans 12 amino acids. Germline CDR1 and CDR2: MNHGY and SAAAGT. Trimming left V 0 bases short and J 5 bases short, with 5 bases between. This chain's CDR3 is CASSYSNNEQYF. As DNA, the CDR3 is TGTGCCAGCAGTTACTCGAATAACGAGCAGTACTTC.

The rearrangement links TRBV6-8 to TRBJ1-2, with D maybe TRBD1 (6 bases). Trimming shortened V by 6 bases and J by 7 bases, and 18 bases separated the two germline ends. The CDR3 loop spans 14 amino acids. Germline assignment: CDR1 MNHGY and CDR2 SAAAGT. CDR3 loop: CASSPSPGEGGYTF. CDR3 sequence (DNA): TGTGCCAGCAGCCCATCTCCAGGGGAGGGTGGCTACACCTTC.

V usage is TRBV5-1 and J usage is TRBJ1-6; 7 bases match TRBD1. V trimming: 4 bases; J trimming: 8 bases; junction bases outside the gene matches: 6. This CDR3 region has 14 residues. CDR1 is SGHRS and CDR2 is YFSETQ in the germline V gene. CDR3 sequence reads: CASSEDQGDSPLHF. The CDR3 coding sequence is TGCGCCAGCAGCGAGGACCAGGGGGATTCACCCCTCCACTTT.

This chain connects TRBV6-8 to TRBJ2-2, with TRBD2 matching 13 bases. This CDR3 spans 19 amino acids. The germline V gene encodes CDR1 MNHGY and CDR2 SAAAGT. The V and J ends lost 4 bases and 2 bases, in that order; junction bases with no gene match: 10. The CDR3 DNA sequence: TGTGCCAGCAGTTTGACGACTAGCGGGGGGACTTTTAACACCGGGGAGCTGTTTTTT. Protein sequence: CASSLTTSGGTFNTGELFF.

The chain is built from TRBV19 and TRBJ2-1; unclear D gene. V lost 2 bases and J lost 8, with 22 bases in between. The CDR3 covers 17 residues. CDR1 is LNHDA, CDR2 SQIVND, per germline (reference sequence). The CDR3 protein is CASSIRPRLGTWDEQFF. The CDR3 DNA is TGTGCCAGTAGTATACGACCCCGACTCGGCACGTGGGATGAGCAGTTCTTC.

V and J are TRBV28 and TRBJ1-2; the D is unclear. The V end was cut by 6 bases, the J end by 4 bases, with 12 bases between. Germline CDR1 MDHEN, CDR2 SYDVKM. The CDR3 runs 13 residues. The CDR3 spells CASRFGRTYGYTF. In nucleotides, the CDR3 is TGTGCCAGCAGGTTCGGCCGAACCTATGGCTACACCTTC.

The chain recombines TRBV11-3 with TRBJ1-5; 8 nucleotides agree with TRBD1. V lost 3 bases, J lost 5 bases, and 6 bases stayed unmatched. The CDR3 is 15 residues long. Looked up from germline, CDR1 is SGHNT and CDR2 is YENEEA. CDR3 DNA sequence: TGTGCCAGCAGCTTTTCTGGACAGGGCGATCAGCCCCAGCATTTT. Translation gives CASSFSGQGDQPQHF.

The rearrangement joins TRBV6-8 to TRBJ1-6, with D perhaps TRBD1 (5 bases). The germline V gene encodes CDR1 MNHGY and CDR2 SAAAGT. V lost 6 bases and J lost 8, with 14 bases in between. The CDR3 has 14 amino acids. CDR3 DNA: TGTGCCAGCAGGGGGGAAGGGGTGTATTCACCCCTCCACTTT. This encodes CASRGEGVYSPLHF.

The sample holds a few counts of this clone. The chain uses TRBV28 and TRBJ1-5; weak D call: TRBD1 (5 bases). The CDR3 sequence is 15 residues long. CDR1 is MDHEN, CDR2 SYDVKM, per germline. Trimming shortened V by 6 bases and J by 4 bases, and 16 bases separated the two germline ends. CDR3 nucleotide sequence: TGTGCCAGCAGCCTCGGGGGGAGGACGAATCAGCCCCAGCATTTT. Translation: CASSLGGRTNQPQHF. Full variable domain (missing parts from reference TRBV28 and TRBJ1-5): DVKVTQSSRYLVKRTGEKVFLECVQDMDHENMFWYRQDPGLGLRLIYFSYDVKMKEKGDIPEGYSVSREKKERFSLILESASTNQTSMYLCASSLGGRTNQPQHFGDGTRLSIL.

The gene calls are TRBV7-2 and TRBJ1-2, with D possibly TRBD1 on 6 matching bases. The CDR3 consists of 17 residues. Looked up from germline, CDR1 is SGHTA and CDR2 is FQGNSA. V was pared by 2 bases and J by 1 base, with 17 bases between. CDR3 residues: CASSLRGGPRHNYGYTF. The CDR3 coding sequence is TGTGCCAGCAGCTTAAGGGGGGGCCCACGACATAACTATGGCTACACCTTC.

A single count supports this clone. Here the CDR3 reads CASIYRGTDTQYF. The DNA of the CDR3 is TGTGCCAGCATTTACAGGGGAACAGATACGCAGTATTTT. The chain links TRBV7-8 to TRBJ2-3, with 7 bases aligning to TRBD1. This CDR3 spans 13 amino acids. Germline V gene data show CDR1 as SGHVS and CDR2 as FQNEAQ. Germline trimming cut 7 bases from V and 3 bases from J; bases unmatched to any gene: 4.

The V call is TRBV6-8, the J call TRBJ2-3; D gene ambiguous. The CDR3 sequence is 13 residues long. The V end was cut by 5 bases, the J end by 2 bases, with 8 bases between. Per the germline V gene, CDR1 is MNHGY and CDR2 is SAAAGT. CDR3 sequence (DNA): TGTGCCAGCAGTCCAGCCTCCACAGATACGCAGTATTTT. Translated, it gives CASSPASTDTQYF.

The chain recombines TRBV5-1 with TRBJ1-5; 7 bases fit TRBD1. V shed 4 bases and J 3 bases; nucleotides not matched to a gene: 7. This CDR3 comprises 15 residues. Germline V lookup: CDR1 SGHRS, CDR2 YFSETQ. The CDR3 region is CASSVNGQDNQPQHF. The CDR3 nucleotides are TGCGCCAGCAGCGTTAATGGACAGGACAATCAGCCCCAGCATTTT.

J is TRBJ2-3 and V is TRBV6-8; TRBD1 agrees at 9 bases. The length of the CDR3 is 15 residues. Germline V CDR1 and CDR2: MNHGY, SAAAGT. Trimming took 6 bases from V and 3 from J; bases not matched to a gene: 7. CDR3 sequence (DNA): TGTGCCAGCAGGCCGAACAGGGGGCGGACAGATACGCAGTATTTT. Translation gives CASRPNRGRTDTQYF.

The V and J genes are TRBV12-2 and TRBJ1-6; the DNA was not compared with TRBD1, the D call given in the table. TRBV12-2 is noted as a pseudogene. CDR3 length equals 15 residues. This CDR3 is CASQRRGTGDSPLHF. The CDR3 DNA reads TGTGCCAGTCAACGGAGGGGGACAGGGGATTCACCCCTCCACTTT.